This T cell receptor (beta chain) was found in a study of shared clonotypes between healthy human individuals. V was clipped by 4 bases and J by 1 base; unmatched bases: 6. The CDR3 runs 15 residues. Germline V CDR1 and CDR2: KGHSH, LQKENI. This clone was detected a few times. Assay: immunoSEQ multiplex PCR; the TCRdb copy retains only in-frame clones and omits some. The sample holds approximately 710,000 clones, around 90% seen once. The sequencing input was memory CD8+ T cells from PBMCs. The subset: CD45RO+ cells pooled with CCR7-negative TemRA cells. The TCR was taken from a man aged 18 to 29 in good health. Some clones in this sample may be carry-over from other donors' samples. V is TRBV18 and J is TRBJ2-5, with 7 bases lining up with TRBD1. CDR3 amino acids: CASSRIRDSQETQYF. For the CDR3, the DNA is TGTGCCAGCTCACGCATCCGGGACAGCCAAGAGACCCAGTACTTC.